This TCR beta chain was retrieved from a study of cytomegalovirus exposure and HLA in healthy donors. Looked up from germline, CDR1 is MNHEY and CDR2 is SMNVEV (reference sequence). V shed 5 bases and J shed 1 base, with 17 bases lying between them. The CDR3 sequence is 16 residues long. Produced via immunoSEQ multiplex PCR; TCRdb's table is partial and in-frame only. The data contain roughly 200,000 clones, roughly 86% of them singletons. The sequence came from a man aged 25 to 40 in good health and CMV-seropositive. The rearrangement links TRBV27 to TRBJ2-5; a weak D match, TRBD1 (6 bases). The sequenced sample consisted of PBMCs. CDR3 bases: TGTGCCAGCAGTGACCTTTCGGGACACCGCCAAGAGACCCAGTACTTC. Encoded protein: CASSDLSGHRQETQYF.